These 24 T cell receptor beta chains share one sample of origin, sequenced in a study of neurological immune-mediated disorders. TCRdb analysed the 5' RACE reads with MiXCR anew, one entry per CDR3 protein. The table has 25,000 to 30,000 distinct CDR3 sequences, approximately 20% seen once. The sample comprised CD4+ T cells from blood. The receptors stem from a man aged 45-65 years with HTLV-1-associated myelopathy (HAM/TSP).

Regarding this clonotype: Possible read error: a much larger clone is one base away. The chain recombines TRBV5-1 with TRBJ2-1; 10 nucleotides agree with TRBD1. Germline lookup yields CDR1 SGHRS and CDR2 YFSETQ. The CDR3 consists of 14 residues. The CDR3 coding sequence is TGCACCAGCAGCTTGGTGGGACAGGGGAATGAGCAGTTCTTC. Protein: CTSSLVGQGNEQFF.

Regarding this clonotype: A much larger clone lies one base from this, so it may be a read error. The CDR3 spells CASQRVPRVTGELFF. In DNA form, the CDR3 reads TGCGCCAGCCAGCGGGTGCCAAGGGTCACCGGGGAGCTGTTTTTT. The chain combines TRBV23-1 with TRBJ2-2; possibly TRBD2 for D (6 bases). TRBV23-1 is given ORF status, its function remaining uncertain. The CDR3 is made up of 15 amino acids. The ends were cut back, 8 bases at V and 4 bases at J, with 17 bases in the middle.

A note on this clonotype: The germline gene is not matched at one end of the junction; a read error may be the cause. The V and J genes are TRBV2 and TRBJ2-4; maybe TRBD2 (6 bases). The CDR3 is made up of 16 amino acids. CDR1 is SNHLY and CDR2 is FYNNEI in the germline V gene. As DNA, the CDR3 is TGTGCCAGCACTGATACTAGCTGGGTAGCCAAAAACATTCGGTACTTC. Its translation is CASTDTSWVAKNIRYF.

By sample fraction, this clonotype is medium-sized. V is TRBV10-3 and J is TRBJ2-7; possibly TRBD1 for D (5 bases). V was clipped by 0 bases and J by 4 bases, with 10 bases between them. The CDR3 loop spans 14 amino acids. Per germline, CDR1 ENHRY and CDR2 SYGVKD. As DNA, the CDR3 is TGTGCCATCAGTGAGTCTCGGACAAGTTACGAGCAGTACTTC. Translation gives CAISESRTSYEQYF.

A remark on this clonotype: The final CDR3 position lacks the conserved phenylalanine or tryptophan, pointing to a likely read error. The DNA is left out, because the CDR3 cannot be placed on it with certainty; the CDR3 is given as TCRdb lists it. The gene calls are TRBV9 and TRBJ2-1. Germline V gives CDR1 SGDLS, CDR2 YYNGEE. Counting both end residues, the CDR3 totals 14 amino acids. CDR3 in amino acids: CASSAQEYGYTFGS.

The rearrangement uses TRBV20-1 and TRBJ1-1; 8 positions match TRBD1. The CDR3 covers 14 residues. Germline V gene sequence: CDR1 DFQATT, CDR2 SNEGSKA (reference sequence). V shed 2 bases and J 7 bases; nucleotides not matched to a gene: 9. The CDR3 region has the DNA TGCAGTGCTAGATCCCCGGGACAGGCTCGTGAAGCTTTCTTT. Its translation is CSARSPGQAREAFF.

This chain uses TRBV7-8 with TRBJ1-2, with D maybe TRBD1 (6 bases). Germline loops: CDR1 SGHVS, CDR2 FQNEAQ. The length of the CDR3 is 14 residues. V lost 1 base to trimming and J lost 0 bases, with 6 bases between them. This CDR3 reads CASSLGTANYGYTF. The CDR3 bases are TGTGCCAGCAGCTTAGGGACAGCTAACTATGGCTACACCTTC.

A note on this clonotype: Its ends do not fully match the called genes, so a read error is possible. The chain carries TRBV19 and TRBJ2-4; no clear D gene. Germline V gives CDR1 LNHDA, CDR2 SQIVND (reference sequence). CDR3 length: 14 amino acids. The DNA of the CDR3 is TGTGCAAGTAGTATAAGAGCGGCCAAAAACATTCAGTACTTC. Translation gives CASSIRAAKNIQYF. Together with reference TRBV19 and TRBJ2-4, the CDR3 gives the full variable domain: DGGITQSPKYLFRKEGQNVTLSCEQNLNHDAMYWYRQDPGQGLRLIYYSQIVNDFQKGDIAEGYSVSREKKESFPLTVTSAQKNPTAFYLCASSIRAAKNIQYFGAGTRLSVL.

This clonotype was seen more than once but under ten times. This sequence joins TRBV5-1 and TRBJ1-1; D perhaps matches TRBD1 (5 bases). V shed 0 bases and J shed 3 bases, with 15 bases lying between them. The germline V gene has CDR1 SGHRS and CDR2 YFSETQ. The CDR3 totals 16 residues. In nucleotides, the CDR3 is TGCGCCAGCAGCTTGGATGGCAGGGTGCGGGACACTGAAGCTTTCTTT. Translated: CASSLDGRVRDTEAFF.

This clonotype was observed many times. The chain employs TRBV6-5 and TRBJ1-5, with D hard to call. Germline CDR1 MNHEY, CDR2 SVGAGI. The CDR3 extends over 17 amino acids. Trimming took 2 bases from V and 2 from J, leaving 16 bases between them. In nucleotides, the CDR3 is TGTGCCAGCAGTTACCGAAGGAGCGGGTCCGGCAATCAGCCCCAGCATTTT. It yields the protein CASSYRRSGSGNQPQHF.

Ten or more counts support this clonotype. The chain has TRBV29-1 and TRBJ1-1; D may be TRBD1 (5 bases). With 1 base removed from V and 2 bases from J, the gap between germline ends came to 14 bases. Per germline, CDR1 SQVTM and CDR2 ANQGSEA. The CDR3 totals 15 residues. CDR3 sequence reads: CSVEGGVHLNTEAFF. The CDR3 bases are TGCAGCGTTGAAGGAGGGGTACATCTTAACACTGAAGCTTTCTTT.

This clonotype was observed a handful of times. The V gene is TRBV3-1, the J gene TRBJ2-5; 15 bases are a match to TRBD2. The germline CDR1 and CDR2 sequences are LGHDT and YNNKEL (reference sequence). The ends lost 4 bases at V and 5 bases at J; junction bases unmatched: 14. The CDR3 length is 19 residues. CDR3 residues: CASSPGTSGGPPRVETQYF. The CDR3 nucleotides read TGTGCCAGCAGCCCCGGGACTAGCGGGGGGCCACCGCGGGTTGAGACCCAGTACTTC.

This clonotype was detected ten times or more. V and J are TRBV12-3 or TRBV12-4 and TRBJ2-1; 14 nucleotides match TRBD2. V lost 7 bases and J lost 0; bases outside the gene matches: 11. CDR3 length equals 19 residues. CDR3 loop: CASTYRTSGGPSSYNEQFF. The CDR3 region has the DNA TGTGCCAGCACCTACCGGACTAGCGGGGGGCCAAGCTCCTACAATGAGCAGTTCTTC.

This clonotype was detected many times. The chain employs TRBV15 and TRBJ1-6; D is unclear. V lost 8 bases to trimming and J lost 4 bases, with 9 bases between them. The V gene's germline CDR1 is LNHNV and CDR2 YYDKDF (reference sequence). This CDR3 is built from 13 residues. The CDR3 region has the DNA TGTGCCACCGGCCAGCCGTATAATTCACCCCTCCACTTT. Its protein is CATGQPYNSPLHF. Supplemented by reference TRBV15 and TRBJ1-6, the full variable domain reads DAMVIQNPRYQVTQFGKPVTLSCSQTLNHNVMYWYQQKSSQAPKLLFHYYDKDFNNEADTPDNFQSRRPNTSFCFLDIRSPGLGDTAMYLCATGQPYNSPLHFGNGTRLTVT.

This clonotype was seen at least ten times. The chain joins TRBV12-3 or TRBV12-4 to TRBJ1-5; D uncertain. Trimming removed 5 bases at V and 5 bases at J, with 13 bases between. The CDR3 consists of 14 residues. CDR3 bases: TGTGCCAGCAGTCTCTATTTGAGAGATCAGCCCCAGCATTTT. As protein: CASSLYLRDQPQHF.

Many counts were recorded for this clonotype. This sequence joins TRBV7-8 and TRBJ2-7; TRBD1 or TRBD2 may be the D gene (5 bases each). The CDR3 loop spans 16 amino acids. Germline CDR1 SGHVS, CDR2 FQNEAQ. The V and J ends lost 0 bases and 2 bases respectively, with 14 bases between them. The CDR3 loop is CASSLAPGPGAYEQYF. CDR3 bases: TGTGCCAGCAGCTTAGCGCCGGGACCTGGAGCCTACGAGCAGTACTTC.

This clonotype was found many times. The chain has TRBV12-3 or TRBV12-4 and TRBJ2-5; TRBD1 matches 11 bases. This CDR3 has 16 amino acids. With V trimmed by 6 bases and J by 4 bases, 10 bases remained unmatched. CDR3 loop: CASSGTGGRRGETQYF. CDR3 DNA: TGTGCCAGCAGCGGGACAGGGGGGCGCCGGGGAGAGACCCAGTACTTC.

The chain has TRBV3-1 and TRBJ2-7, with 9 bases identical to TRBD1. Losses at the gene ends were 0 bases for V and 3 bases for J; bases not matched to a gene: 15. CDR3 length: 19 amino acids. Germline CDR1 is LGHDT and CDR2 is YNNKEL (reference sequence). This chain's CDR3 is CASSQDPLIPGTGFYEQYF. As DNA, the CDR3 is TGTGCCAGCAGCCAAGACCCGCTAATCCCCGGGACAGGGTTCTACGAGCAGTACTTC.

This clonotype was picked up many times. The rearrangement links TRBV6-2 or TRBV6-3 to TRBJ1-1, with D hard to call. The V end lost 2 bases, the J end lost 4 bases, and 11 bases lay between the germline ends. Germline CDR1 is MNHEY and CDR2 is SVGEGT. The CDR3 consists of 14 residues. Here the CDR3 reads CASSYVGLSTEAFF. Here the CDR3 DNA reads TGTGCCAGCAGTTACGTGGGCTTATCCACTGAAGCTTTCTTT.

This clonotype came up many times. J is TRBJ2-7 and V is TRBV20-1; TRBD2 matches at 13 bases. Per germline, CDR1 DFQATT and CDR2 SNEGSKA (reference sequence). This CDR3 has 13 residues. J gave up 7 bases and V 4 bases, and 4 bases lay outside the gene matches. CDR3 amino acids: CSANPGLAGEQYF. The CDR3 DNA reads TGCAGTGCTAACCCGGGACTAGCGGGGGAGCAGTACTTC.

The chain couples TRBV7-8 to TRBJ2-3, with D perhaps given as TRBD1 or TRBD2 (6 bases each). The germline CDR1 and CDR2 sequences are SGHVS and FQNEAQ. This CDR3 comprises 15 residues. V lost 1 base and J lost 0, with 8 bases in between. For the CDR3, the DNA is TGTGCCAGCAGCTTAGGCGGGACAAGCACAGATACGCAGTATTTT. Amino acids: CASSLGGTSTDTQYF. Based on the CDR3 plus reference TRBV7-8 and TRBJ2-3, the full variable domain is GAGVSQSPRYKVAKRGQDVALRCDPISGHVSLFWYQQALGQGPEFLTYFQNEAQLDKSGLPSDRFFAERPEGSVSTLKIQRTQQEDSAVYLCASSLGGTSTDTQYFGPGTRLTVL.

At least ten counts were recorded for this clonotype. V usage is TRBV20-1 and J usage is TRBJ2-4, with D perhaps assigned TRBD1 or TRBD2 (5 bases each). Trimming removed 6 bases at V and 7 bases at J, with 13 bases between. CDR3 length: 12 amino acids. Germline V gives CDR1 DFQATT, CDR2 SNEGSKA (reference sequence). The CDR3 nucleotides are TGCAGTGCCAGGCAGGGAGTGAACATTCAGTACTTC. This encodes CSARQGVNIQYF.

This chain links TRBV5-1 with TRBJ1-2, with D maybe TRBD1 (5 bases). The V end lost 2 bases, the J end lost 1 base, and 12 bases lay between the germline ends. The CDR3 spans 15 residues. Germline V gives CDR1 SGHRS, CDR2 YFSETQ. The CDR3 DNA sequence: TGCGCCAGCAGCTTTGGCAGGGCCGATAACTATGGCTACACCTTC. It translates to CASSFGRADNYGYTF.

This clonotype was seen a single time. The rearrangement links TRBV7-2 to TRBJ1-2, with a possible D match to TRBD1 (6 bases). The CDR3 loop spans 14 amino acids. The V and J ends lost 4 bases and 5 bases respectively, with 14 bases between them. Germline V lookup: CDR1 SGHTA, CDR2 FQGNSA. The CDR3 nucleotides are TGTGCCAGCAGCTCCCACAGGGTTTGGTATGGCTACACCTTC. Residues: CASSSHRVWYGYTF. The full variable domain, rest sourced from reference TRBV7-2 and TRBJ1-2, is GAGVSQSPSNKVTEKGKDVELRCDPISGHTALYWYRQSLGQGLEFLIYFQGNSAPDKSGLPSDRFSAERTGGSVSTLTIQRTQQEDSAVYLCASSSHRVWYGYTFGSGTRLTVV.